These T cell receptor beta chains were read from a single sample in a study of T cell changes during pregnancy in multiple sclerosis. Data came from immunoSEQ multiplex PCR; TCRdb stores just in-frame clones and leaves some out. The sample yields roughly 40,000 clones, about 91% seen once. Material: CD4+ T cells from peripheral blood mononuclear cells, obtained after pregnancy. These receptors all stem from a female donor in good health, enrolled as a control in a pregnancy study. CDR3s include the opening cysteine and the closing phenylalanine or tryptophan. The D gene is left open where the match is weak. Clone size is not always given. Where it is, it says once, few, many or a class for expanded clones.

CDR3aa: CASSRGLFRNEQFF; CDR3nt: TGTGCCAGCAGTCGGGGGTTATTTCGCAATGAGCAGTTCTTC; j_gene: TRBJ2-1; abundance: NA; v_gene: TRBV27; d_gene: NA
CDR3aa: CASSLTQGEGNQPQHF; CDR3nt: TGTGCCAGCAGTTTAACACAGGGAGAGGGGAATCAGCCCCAGCATTTT; j_gene: TRBJ1-5; abundance: NA; v_gene: TRBV28; d_gene: NA
CDR3aa: CASSPQGAQTEAFF; CDR3nt: TGTGCCAGTAGTCCACAGGGGGCGCAAACTGAAGCTTTCTTT; j_gene: TRBJ1-1; abundance: NA; v_gene: TRBV19; d_gene: TRBD1
CDR3aa: CATSRDPPGSFQRYF; CDR3nt: TGTGCCACCAGCAGAGATCCGCCAGGGTCTTTTCAGCGGTACTTC; j_gene: TRBJ2-7; abundance: NA; v_gene: TRBV15; d_gene: NA
CDR3aa: CASSPSGGSLSGNTIYF; CDR3nt: TGCGCCAGCAGCCCCTCAGGGGGCTCCCTCTCTGGAAACACCATATATTTT; j_gene: TRBJ1-3; abundance: NA; v_gene: TRBV5-1; d_gene: TRBD1
CDR3aa: CASSESGGATDTQYF; CDR3nt: TGTGCCAGCAGTGAGTCGGGAGGGGCCACAGATACGCAGTATTTT; j_gene: TRBJ2-3; abundance: NA; v_gene: TRBV6-4; d_gene: TRBD2
CDR3aa: CATPCQTEGTQYF; CDR3nt: TGTGCCACCCCGTGCCAGACTGAGGGCACGCAGTATTTT; j_gene: TRBJ2-3; abundance: NA; v_gene: TRBV19; d_gene: NA
CDR3aa: CASSLGTGGFDEQYF; CDR3nt: TGTGCCAGCAGCTTGGGGACAGGGGGTTTCGACGAGCAGTACTTC; j_gene: TRBJ2-7; abundance: once; v_gene: TRBV11-2; d_gene: TRBD1
CDR3aa: CASSLGQKHYGYTF; CDR3nt: TGTGCCAGCAGCTTAGGACAGAAACATTATGGCTACACCTTC; j_gene: TRBJ1-2; abundance: NA; v_gene: TRBV7-9; d_gene: NA
CDR3aa: CASSPARTYSNQPQHF; CDR3nt: TGTGCCAGCAGCCCAGCAAGGACATATAGCAATCAGCCCCAGCATTTT; j_gene: TRBJ1-5; abundance: NA; v_gene: TRBV7-2; d_gene: NA
CDR3aa: CASSLLGRRETQYF; CDR3nt: TGCGCCAGCAGCTTACTAGGTCGTAGGGAGACCCAGTACTTC; j_gene: TRBJ2-5; abundance: NA; v_gene: TRBV4-1; d_gene: NA
CDR3aa: CASGTSGPYNEQFF; CDR3nt: TGTGCCAGTGGGACTAGCGGGCCCTACAATGAGCAGTTCTTC; j_gene: TRBJ2-1; abundance: NA; v_gene: TRBV28; d_gene: TRBD2
CDR3aa: CASTPRGLFGTQYF; CDR3nt: TGTGCCAGCACCCCCAGGGGGCTATTTGGGACCCAGTACTTC; j_gene: TRBJ2-5; abundance: NA; v_gene: TRBV28; d_gene: TRBD1
CDR3aa: CASSPPSGALTDTQYF; CDR3nt: TGTGCCAGCAGCCCCCCTAGCGGGGCACTCACAGATACGCAGTATTTT; j_gene: TRBJ2-3; abundance: NA; v_gene: TRBV7-9; d_gene: TRBD2
CDR3aa: CASSEGTWPQHF; CDR3nt: TGTGCCAGCAGTGAAGGGACTTGGCCCCAGCATTTT; j_gene: TRBJ1-5; abundance: few; v_gene: TRBV2; d_gene: NA
CDR3aa: CASGGLAGGVQTQYF; CDR3nt: TGTGCCAGCGGCGGACTAGCGGGAGGGGTGCAGACCCAGTACTTC; j_gene: TRBJ2-5; abundance: NA; v_gene: TRBV2; d_gene: TRBD2
CDR3aa: CSVGTGREVETQYF; CDR3nt: TGCAGCGTGGGGACAGGGCGGGAGGTAGAGACCCAGTACTTC; j_gene: TRBJ2-5; abundance: NA; v_gene: TRBV29-1; d_gene: NA
CDR3aa: CATSPGNYEQYF; CDR3nt: TGTGCCACCAGCCCGGGGAACTACGAGCAGTACTTC; j_gene: TRBJ2-7; abundance: NA; v_gene: TRBV15; d_gene: NA
CDR3aa: CASSLDSTQETQYF; CDR3nt: TGTGCCAGCAGCTTAGACAGCACCCAAGAGACCCAGTACTTC; j_gene: TRBJ2-5; abundance: NA; v_gene: TRBV7-2; d_gene: NA
CDR3aa: CASRRDSQNTEAFF; CDR3nt: TGCGCCAGCAGACGGGACAGCCAGAACACTGAAGCTTTCTTT; j_gene: TRBJ1-1; abundance: NA; v_gene: TRBV5-1; d_gene: TRBD1
CDR3aa: CASSPQVRETPLHF; CDR3nt: TGTGCCAGCTCACCGCAGGTCCGTGAGACACCCCTCCACTTT; j_gene: TRBJ1-6; abundance: NA; v_gene: TRBV18; d_gene: NA
CDR3aa: CASSRGGMNTEAFF; CDR3nt: TGTGCCAGCTCACGGGGGGGGATGAACACTGAAGCTTTCTTT; j_gene: TRBJ1-1; abundance: NA; v_gene: TRBV18; d_gene: NA